This T cell receptor beta chain was sequenced in a study of T cell repertoires in cytomegalovirus infection. Overall study context: HLA-B-restricted CMV epitopes that are well studied were used alongside recently identified HLA-C-restricted ones. Based on public TCR beta signatures, there were indications of CMV infection and of a matching HLA type.

Points on this clonotype: The antigen is unknown.

TCRdb reprocessed the reads with MiXCR, giving one entry per CDR3 protein. The sample has about 110,000 distinct CDR3 sequences; around 28% are singletons. Trimming stripped 5 bases from V and 8 bases from J, with 13 bases between. The CDR3 has 13 amino acids. Germline V gene data show CDR1 as SEHNR and CDR2 as FQNEAQ (reference sequence). Study results and limitations: Totalled public TCR beta family frequency picked out people who carried CMV plus the relevant HLA. Clonotypes of TCR beta that were HLA-C-restricted and CMV-specific dominated the ex vivo response.

The receptor was derived from a human donor in good health (CMV status not recorded). Some clones in this sample may be carry-over from other donors' samples. V and J are TRBV7-9 and TRBJ1-5; no firm D call. This specimen was CD8+ T cells from cultured PBMCs, taken from culture after CMV antigen stimulation. CDR3 in DNA: TGTGCCAGCAGCATTACCGTATCGGAGCCCCAGCATTTT. The encoded protein is CASSITVSEPQHF.